What follows are 4 T cell receptor beta chains derived from one specimen sequenced in a study of cytomegalovirus exposure and HLA in healthy donors. The PCR made use of 60 Vbeta and 13 Jbeta primers. Only in-frame clones appear in the TCRdb table, and some are missing; sequencing was by immunoSEQ multiplex PCR. The sample shows roughly 150,000 clones, more than 75% of them seen only once. The sequenced material came from PBMCs. Receptors were obtained from a woman aged 40 to 55 in good health and CMV-seronegative.

The chain links TRBV18 to TRBJ1-1; D might be TRBD1 (6 bases). V was cut by 10 bases and J by 1 base, with 16 bases left in between. Germline CDR1 KGHSH, CDR2 LQKENI. CDR3 length equals 14 residues. The CDR3: CATSLGAPNTEAFF. CDR3 bases: TGTGCCACCTCCCTGGGGGCACCGAACACTGAAGCTTTCTTT.

The rearrangement links TRBV19 to TRBJ1-2, with a weak D call TRBD1 (5 bases). With 8 bases removed from V and 4 bases from J, the gap between germline ends came to 17 bases. The CDR3 is made up of 14 amino acids. Per the germline V gene, CDR1 is LNHDA and CDR2 is SQIVND (reference sequence). Here the CDR3 reads CASPTDGGLYGYTF. As DNA, the CDR3 is TGTGCCAGTCCCACTGACGGGGGACTCTATGGCTACACCTTC.

The chain has TRBV6-1 and TRBJ1-2; D possibly corresponds to TRBD1 (5 bases). In germline, CDR1 is MNHNS, CDR2 SASEGT. This CDR3 has 13 residues. The ends were cut back, 2 bases at V and 4 bases at J, with 8 bases in the middle. DNA of the CDR3: TGTGCCAGCAGTGAATACGGGGGCTATGGCTACACCTTC. Translating it yields CASSEYGGYGYTF.

CDR3 sequence: CASSLDGQGGTDTQYF. As DNA, the CDR3 is TGCGCCAGCTCATTGGATGGTCAAGGAGGGACAGATACGCAGTATTTT. The chain combines TRBV5-1 with TRBJ2-3, with D possibly being TRBD2 (6 bases). CDR1 and CDR2 (germline): SGHRS, YFSETQ. The CDR3 extends over 16 amino acids. The germline V and J ends were trimmed by 7 bases and 3 bases, with 21 bases remaining between them. The entire variable domain, with the rest obtained from reference TRBV5-1 and TRBJ2-3, is as follows: KAGVTQTPRYLIKTRGQQVTLSCSPISGHRSVSWYQQTPGQGLQFLFEYFSETQRNKGNFPGRFSGRQFSNSRSEMNVSTLELGDSALYLCASSLDGQGGTDTQYFGPGTRLTVL.